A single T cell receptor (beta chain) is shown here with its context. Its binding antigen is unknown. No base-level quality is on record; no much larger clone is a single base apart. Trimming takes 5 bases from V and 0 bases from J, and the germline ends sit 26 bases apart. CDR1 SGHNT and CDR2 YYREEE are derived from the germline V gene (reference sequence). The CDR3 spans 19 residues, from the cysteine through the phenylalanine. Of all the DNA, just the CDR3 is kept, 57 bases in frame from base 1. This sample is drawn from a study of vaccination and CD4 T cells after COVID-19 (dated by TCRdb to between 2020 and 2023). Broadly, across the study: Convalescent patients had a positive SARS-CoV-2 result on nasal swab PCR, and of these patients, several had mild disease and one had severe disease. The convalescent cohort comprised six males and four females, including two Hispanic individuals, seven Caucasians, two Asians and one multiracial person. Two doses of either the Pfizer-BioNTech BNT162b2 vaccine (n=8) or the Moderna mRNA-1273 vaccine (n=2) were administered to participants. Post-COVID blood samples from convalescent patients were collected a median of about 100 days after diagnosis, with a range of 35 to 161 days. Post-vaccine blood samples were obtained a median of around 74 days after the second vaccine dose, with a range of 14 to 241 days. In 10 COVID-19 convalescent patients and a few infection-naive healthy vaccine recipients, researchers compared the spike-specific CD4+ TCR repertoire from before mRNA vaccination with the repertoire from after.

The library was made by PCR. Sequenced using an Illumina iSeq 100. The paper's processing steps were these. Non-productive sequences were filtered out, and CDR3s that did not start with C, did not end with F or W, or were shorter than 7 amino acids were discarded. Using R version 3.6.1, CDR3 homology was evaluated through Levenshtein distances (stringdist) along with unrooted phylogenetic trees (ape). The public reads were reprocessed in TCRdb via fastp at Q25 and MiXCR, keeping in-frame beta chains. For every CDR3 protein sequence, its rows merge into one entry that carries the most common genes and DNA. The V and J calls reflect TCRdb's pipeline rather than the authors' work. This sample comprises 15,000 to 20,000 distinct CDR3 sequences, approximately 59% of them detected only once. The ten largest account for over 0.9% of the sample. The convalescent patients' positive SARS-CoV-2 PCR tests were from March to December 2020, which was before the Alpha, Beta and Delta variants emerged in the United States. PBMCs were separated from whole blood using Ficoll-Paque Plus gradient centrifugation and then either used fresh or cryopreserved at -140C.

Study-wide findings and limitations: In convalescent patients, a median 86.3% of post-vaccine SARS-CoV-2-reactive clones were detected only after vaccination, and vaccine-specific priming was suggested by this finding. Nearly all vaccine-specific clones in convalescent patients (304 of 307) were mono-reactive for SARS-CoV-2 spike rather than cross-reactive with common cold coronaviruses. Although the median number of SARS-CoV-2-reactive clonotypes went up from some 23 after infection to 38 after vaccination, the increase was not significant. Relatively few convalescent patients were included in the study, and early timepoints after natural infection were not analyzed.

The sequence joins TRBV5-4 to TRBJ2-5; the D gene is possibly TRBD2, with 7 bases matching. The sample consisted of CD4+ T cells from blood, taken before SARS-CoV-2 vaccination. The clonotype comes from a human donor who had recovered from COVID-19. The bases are TGTGCCAGCAGGCACCATGGGGGGGCCTCATCTGGGTACCAAGAGACCCAGTACTTC. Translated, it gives CASRHHGGASSGYQETQYF.